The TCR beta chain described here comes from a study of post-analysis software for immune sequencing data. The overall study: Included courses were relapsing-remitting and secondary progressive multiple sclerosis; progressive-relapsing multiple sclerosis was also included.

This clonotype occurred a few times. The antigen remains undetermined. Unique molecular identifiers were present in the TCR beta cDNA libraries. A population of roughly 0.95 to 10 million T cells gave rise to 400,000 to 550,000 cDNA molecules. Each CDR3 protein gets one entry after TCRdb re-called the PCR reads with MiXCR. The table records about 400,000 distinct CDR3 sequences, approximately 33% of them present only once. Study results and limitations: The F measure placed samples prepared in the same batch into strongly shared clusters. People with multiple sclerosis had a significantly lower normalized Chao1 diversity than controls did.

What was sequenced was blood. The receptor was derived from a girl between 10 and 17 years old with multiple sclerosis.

The CDR3 DNA sequence: TGTGCCTTCACAGGGTATAACTACAATGAGCAGTTCTTC. It codes for CAFTGYNYNEQFF. The J gene is TRBJ2-1, the V gene TRBV30, with D possibly being TRBD1 (6 bases). V lost 7 bases to trimming and J lost 3 bases, with 13 bases between them. Germline loops: CDR1 GTSNPN, CDR2 SVGIG (reference sequence). CDR3 size: 13 residues.